This TCR beta chain was profiled in a study of T-cell memory formation after mild COVID-19. In the study overall: The study found TCR clusters largely donor specific. Points from the study as a whole: Whereas later expanders leaned CD4+, clones contracting day 15 to 85 showed a balanced CD4/CD8 makeup.

This clonotype showed up many times. What it binds is not known. Barcoded TCR alpha and TCR beta cDNA libraries with UMIs came from 5'RACE using constant-segment primers. MiXCR, applied by TCRdb to the 5' RACE reads, yields one record per CDR3 protein. The sample has some 180,000 distinct CDR3 sequences, around 18% seen once. With 10 bases removed from V and 0 bases from J, the gap between germline ends came to 16 bases. Per the germline V gene, CDR1 is MNHEY and CDR2 is SMNVEV (reference sequence). This CDR3 is built from 14 residues. This chain uses TRBV27 with TRBJ2-7, with D maybe TRBD2 (5 bases). The clonotype originates from a man younger than 35 who had mild COVID-19 (a few samples of this study predate the infection). Cell type and time point are not known. Sequencing was performed on PBMCs or a T cell subset sorted from them (not recorded which). CDR3 amino acids: CATRKEGHSYEQYF. CDR3 in DNA: TGTGCCACCCGGAAAGAGGGCCACTCCTACGAGCAGTACTTC.